These T cell receptor beta chains were read from a single sample in a study of blood T cells in healthy people across ages. Each CDR3 protein gets one entry after TCRdb re-called the 5' RACE reads with MiXCR. The sample has some 690,000 distinct CDR3 sequences, about a fifth seen once. Sequenced sample: blood. Receptors originate from a man in his 70s in good health. Each CDR3 is given with its conserved first and last residue. A D gene is named only where the DNA matches it firmly. Clone size is stated in some rows and not others, as once, few, many or a class when expanded.

abundance	v_gene	d_gene	j_gene	CDR3aa	CDR3nt
few	TRBV30	TRBD2	TRBJ2-3	CAWTRLAGRTDTQYF	TGTGCCTGGACTAGACTAGCGGGAAGGACAGATACGCAGTATTTT
few	TRBV6-6	TRBD1	TRBJ2-7	CASSPPTGESYEQYF	TGTGCCAGCAGTCCTCCGACAGGGGAAAGCTACGAGCAGTACTTC
few	TRBV12-3/TRBV12-4	TRBD1	TRBJ1-2	CASSPGTAHGYTF	TGTGCCAGCAGCCCCGGGACAGCCCATGGCTACACCTTC
many	TRBV29-1	TRBD1	TRBJ2-3	CSVDGTGSTDTQYF	TGCAGCGTAGATGGGACAGGGAGTACAGATACGCAGTATTTT
NA	TRBV20-1	NA	TRBJ1-1	CSARPARGGSLALNTEAFF	TGCAGTGCTAGACCAGCCAGAGGGGGAAGTTTGGCCTTGAACACTGAAGCTTTCTTT
NA	TRBV6-2/TRBV6-3	NA	TRBJ1-1	CASSYVEYSNTEAFF	TGTGCCAGCAGTTACGTGGAGTACTCGAACACTGAAGCTTTCTTT
NA	TRBV3-1	NA	TRBJ1-4	CASSQDRASNEKLFF	TGTGCCAGCAGCCAAGATAGGGCTTCTAATGAAAAACTGTTTTTT
NA	TRBV2	TRBD2	TRBJ2-3	CASSEAGAGGRYF	TGTGCCAGCAGTGAAGCAGGCGCGGGGGGACGATATTTT
NA	TRBV29-1	TRBD1	TRBJ2-5	CSARQGETQYF	TGCAGCGCCCGACAGGGAGAGACCCAGTACTTC
NA	TRBV10-3	TRBD2	TRBJ2-1	CAISDNSGGSYNEQFF	TGTGCCATCAGTGATAATAGCGGGGGCTCCTACAATGAGCAGTTCTTC
NA	TRBV20-1	NA	TRBJ2-3	CSASYRRSYTDTQYF	TGCAGTGCTAGCTACCGGAGGAGCTACACAGATACGCAGTATTTT
few	TRBV11-2	NA	TRBJ2-1	CASSSPRLPGQFF	TGTGCCAGCAGCTCCCCGAGGCTTCCGGGGCAGTTCTTC
few	TRBV14	NA	TRBJ2-1	CASSQGSATYNEQFF	TGTGCCAGCAGCCAGGGTAGCGCCACCTACAATGAGCAGTTCTTC
NA	TRBV18	NA	TRBJ2-5	CASSPTDSAETQYF	TGTGCCAGCTCACCAACGGACAGCGCAGAGACCCAGTACTTC
few	TRBV5-1	NA	TRBJ2-3	CASSWRTRTDTQYF	TGCGCCAGCAGCTGGAGGACCCGCACAGATACGCAGTATTTT
NA	TRBV5-6	TRBD1	TRBJ1-2	CASSSVGTGYVGYTF	TGTGCCAGCAGCTCTGTCGGGACAGGGTATGTTGGCTACACCTTC
NA	TRBV28	NA	TRBJ2-5	CASSLTGQRAQYF	TGTGCCAGCAGTTTAACCGGGCAGCGGGCCCAGTACTTC
NA	TRBV20-1	NA	TRBJ1-1	CSARVKNTEAFF	TGCAGTGCTAGAGTGAAGAACACTGAAGCTTTCTTT
NA	TRBV5-6	NA	TRBJ1-3	CASSLEAGVAGNTIYF	TGTGCCAGCAGCTTGGAGGCAGGGGTTGCCGGAAACACCATATATTTT
few	TRBV12-3/TRBV12-4	NA	TRBJ2-5	CASSFFRGPQYF	TGTGCCAGCAGTTTTTTCCGGGGACCGCAGTACTTC
few	TRBV6-1	NA	TRBJ2-1	CASSDITVGEQFF	TGTGCCAGCAGTGACATCACAGTCGGGGAGCAGTTCTTC
many	TRBV4-2	NA	TRBJ1-2	CASSRTEFYGYTF	TGTGCCAGCAGCCGAACAGAATTCTATGGCTACACCTTC
NA	TRBV11-2	NA	TRBJ1-1	CASSLGPDREAFF	TGTGCCAGCAGCTTAGGGCCTGACAGGGAAGCTTTCTTT
NA	TRBV3-1	NA	TRBJ2-5	CASSQGGREQSF	TGTGCCAGCAGCCAGGGGGGGCGCGAGCAGTCCTTC
few	TRBV12-3/TRBV12-4	TRBD2	TRBJ2-2	CASSPGTRPGELFF	TGTGCCAGCAGTCCTGGGACTAGACCCGGGGAGCTGTTTTTT
few	TRBV20-1	TRBD2	TRBJ2-5	CSARDPGGVSEAQYF	TGCAGTGCTAGAGACCCCGGGGGGGTTTCAGAGGCCCAGTACTTC
NA	TRBV20-1	TRBD2	TRBJ2-1	CSASWGEGPGYNEQFF	TGCAGTGCTAGTTGGGGGGAGGGCCCGGGCTACAATGAGCAGTTCTTC
NA	TRBV11-2	TRBD1	TRBJ1-5	CASSLNRGDQPQHF	TGTGCCAGCAGCTTGAACAGGGGTGATCAGCCCCAGCATTTT
NA	TRBV27	TRBD1	TRBJ1-1	CASSRPQGAEAFF	TGTGCCAGCAGTCGCCCGCAGGGGGCTGAAGCTTTCTTT
few	TRBV30	NA	TRBJ2-5	CAWSTQETQYF	TGTGCCTGGAGTACTCAAGAGACCCAGTACTTC
NA	TRBV29-1	NA	TRBJ2-7	CSVLRGRTYEQYF	TGCAGCGTTTTGAGGGGGAGAACCTACGAGCAGTACTTC
NA	TRBV28	TRBD2	TRBJ2-3	CASSFSLARPDTQYF	TGTGCCAGCAGTTTTTCACTAGCGAGGCCAGATACGCAGTATTTT
few	TRBV10-3	NA	TRBJ2-5	CAISESGTQYF	TGTGCCATCAGTGAGTCTGGGACCCAGTACTTC
NA	TRBV14	NA	TRBJ2-1	CASSQGGPPGNEQFF	TGTGCCAGCAGCCAGGGCGGGCCCCCGGGCAATGAGCAGTTCTTC